These 8 T cell receptor beta chains originate from one sample sequenced in a study of control samples from healthy donors and cancer patients. Clones were read by immunoSEQ multiplex PCR, and TCRdb kept only the in-frame ones, dropping some. In the table there are under 300,000 clones, around 79% of which are singletons. Sequenced input: PBMCs. These receptor sequences come from a woman aged 60 to 75 with lung cancer.

This clone was found once. The chain recombines TRBV9 with TRBJ2-4, with D possibly matching TRBD1 (6 bases). The germline V gene has CDR1 SGDLS and CDR2 YYNGEE. Deletions cut 3 bases from V and 8 bases from J, with 12 bases between. This CDR3 spans 13 amino acids. This chain's CDR3 is CASSGTANDIQYF. DNA of the CDR3: TGTGCCAGCAGCGGGACAGCCAATGACATTCAGTACTTC.

V usage is TRBV18 and J usage is TRBJ1-1, with 7 bases fitting TRBD1. Germline-derived CDR1 and CDR2 are KGHSH and LQKENI. The ends lost 4 bases at V and 0 bases at J; junction bases unmatched: 2. The CDR3 spans 14 residues. CDR3 coding DNA: TGTGCCAGCTCACGACAGGGCCTGAACACTGAAGCTTTCTTT. Translation: CASSRQGLNTEAFF.

The rearrangement links TRBV5-6 to TRBJ2-2; D could derive from TRBD1 or TRBD2 (5 bases each). The CDR3 runs to 12 residues. Germline loops: CDR1 SGHDT, CDR2 YYEEEE. Trimming removed 10 bases from V and 4 bases from J, with 11 bases in between. The CDR3 DNA reads TGTGCCGGGGGTTATGTCACCGGGGAGCTGTTTTTT. It specifies CAGGYVTGELFF. Full variable domain (missing parts from reference TRBV5-6 and TRBJ2-2): DAGVTQSPTHLIKTRGQQVTLRCSPKSGHDTVSWYQQALGQGPQFIFQYYEEEERQRGNFPDRFSGHQFPNYSSELNVNALLLGDSALYLCAGGYVTGELFFGEGSRLTVL.

This chain connects TRBV5-6 to TRBJ2-2; D not certain. This CDR3 has 15 residues. Between the trimmed V and J ends, which lost 0 bases and 6 bases, there was a span of 12 bases. From germline, CDR1 is SGHDT and CDR2 YYEEEE. In nucleotides, the CDR3 is TGTGCCAGCAGCTTGGCCGCAAGCTTGCCCGGGGAGCTGTTTTTT. Its protein product is CASSLAASLPGELFF. The entire variable domain, with the rest obtained from reference TRBV5-6 and TRBJ2-2, is as follows: DAGVTQSPTHLIKTRGQQVTLRCSPKSGHDTVSWYQQALGQGPQFIFQYYEEEERQRGNFPDRFSGHQFPNYSSELNVNALLLGDSALYLCASSLAASLPGELFFGEGSRLTVL.

The chain joins TRBV24-1 to TRBJ1-2, with TRBD1 matching over 8 bases. CDR3 length: 17 residues. Germline-derived CDR1 and CDR2 are KGHDR and SFDVKD. Losses at the gene ends were 0 bases for V and 2 bases for J; bases not matched to a gene: 7. CDR3 sequence (DNA): TGTGCCACCAGTGATTTGCTTCCAGGGGGCGACAACTATGGCTACACCTTC. Protein product: CATSDLLPGGDNYGYTF.

This clone was counted only a few times. The chain has TRBV15 and TRBJ2-3, with D tentatively TRBD1 (5 bases). Germline CDR1 is LNHNV and CDR2 is YYDKDF (reference sequence). This CDR3 is built from 14 residues. V gave up 2 bases and J gave up 5 bases, with 11 bases separating them. The CDR3 DNA follows: TGTGCCACCAGCAGAAGGGGAATGCAAGATACGCAGTATTTT. Translation: CATSRRGMQDTQYF.

CDR3 in amino acids: CASSRQLDGEQYF. The CDR3 DNA reads TGTGCCAGCAGCCGACAGTTAGATGGCGAGCAGTACTTC. The rearrangement links TRBV14 to TRBJ2-7, with a possible D match to TRBD1 (5 bases). The length of the CDR3 is 13 residues. Trimming stripped 4 bases from V and 6 bases from J, with 13 bases between. Germline values: CDR1 SGHDN, CDR2 FVKESK.

This sequence joins TRBV5-6 and TRBJ2-1, with D possibly matching TRBD2 (5 bases). CDR1 and CDR2 (germline): SGHDT, YYEEEE. CDR3 length: 15 amino acids. Trimming stripped 2 bases from V and 2 bases from J, with 11 bases between. CDR3 in amino acids: CASSFERRPYNEQFF. CDR3 DNA sequence: TGTGCCAGCAGCTTCGAGCGGCGACCCTACAATGAGCAGTTCTTC.